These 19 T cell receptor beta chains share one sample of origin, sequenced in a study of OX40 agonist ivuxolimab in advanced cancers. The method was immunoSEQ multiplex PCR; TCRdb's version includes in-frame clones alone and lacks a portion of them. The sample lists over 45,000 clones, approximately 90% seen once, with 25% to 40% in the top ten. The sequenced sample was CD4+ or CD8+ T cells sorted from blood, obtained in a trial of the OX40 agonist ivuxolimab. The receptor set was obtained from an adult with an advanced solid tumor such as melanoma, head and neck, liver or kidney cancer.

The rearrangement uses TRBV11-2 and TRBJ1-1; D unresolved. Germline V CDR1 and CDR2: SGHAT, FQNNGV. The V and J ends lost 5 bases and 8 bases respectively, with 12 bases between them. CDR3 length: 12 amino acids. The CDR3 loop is CASSPWQTEAFF. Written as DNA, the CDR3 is TGTGCCAGCAGCCCATGGCAGACAGAAGCTTTCTTT.

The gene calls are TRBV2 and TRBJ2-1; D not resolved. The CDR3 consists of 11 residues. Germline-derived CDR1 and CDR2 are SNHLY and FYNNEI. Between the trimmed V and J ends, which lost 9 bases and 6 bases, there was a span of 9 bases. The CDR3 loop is CASREANEQFF. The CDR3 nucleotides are TGTGCCAGTCGTGAAGCCAATGAGCAGTTCTTC.

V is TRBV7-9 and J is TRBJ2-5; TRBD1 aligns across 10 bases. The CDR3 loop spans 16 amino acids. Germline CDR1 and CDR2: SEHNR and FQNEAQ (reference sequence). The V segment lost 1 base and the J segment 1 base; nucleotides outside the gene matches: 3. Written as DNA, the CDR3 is TGTGCCAGCAGCTTAGAGGGACAGGGGCGCCAAGAGACCCAGTACTTC. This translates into CASSLEGQGRQETQYF.

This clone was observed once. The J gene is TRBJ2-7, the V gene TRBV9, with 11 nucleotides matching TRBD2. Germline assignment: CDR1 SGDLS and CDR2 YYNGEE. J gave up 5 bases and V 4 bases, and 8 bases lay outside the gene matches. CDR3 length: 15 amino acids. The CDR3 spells CASSPTSGRVHEQYF. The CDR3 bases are TGTGCCAGCAGCCCCACTAGCGGGAGAGTTCACGAGCAGTACTTC.

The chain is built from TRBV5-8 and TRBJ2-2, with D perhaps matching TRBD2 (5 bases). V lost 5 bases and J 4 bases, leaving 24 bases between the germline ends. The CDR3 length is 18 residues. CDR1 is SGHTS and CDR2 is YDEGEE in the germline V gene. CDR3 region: CASSSKDSEVWFTGELFF. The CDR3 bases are TGTGCCAGCAGTAGCAAAGACTCGGAGGTTTGGTTCACCGGGGAGCTGTTTTTT.

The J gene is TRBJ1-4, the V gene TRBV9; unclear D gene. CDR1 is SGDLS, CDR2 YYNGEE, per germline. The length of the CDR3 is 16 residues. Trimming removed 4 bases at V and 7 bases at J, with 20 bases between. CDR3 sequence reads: CASSTKGKGSGEKLFF. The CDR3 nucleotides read TGTGCCAGCAGCACAAAAGGGAAGGGCTCGGGTGAAAAACTGTTTTTT.

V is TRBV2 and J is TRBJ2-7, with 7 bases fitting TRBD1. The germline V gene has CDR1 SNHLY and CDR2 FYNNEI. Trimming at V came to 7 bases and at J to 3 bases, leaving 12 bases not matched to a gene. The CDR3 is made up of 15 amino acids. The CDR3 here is CASNTPQGVDYEQYF. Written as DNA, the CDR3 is TGTGCCAGCAATACACCCCAGGGGGTGGACTACGAGCAGTACTTC.

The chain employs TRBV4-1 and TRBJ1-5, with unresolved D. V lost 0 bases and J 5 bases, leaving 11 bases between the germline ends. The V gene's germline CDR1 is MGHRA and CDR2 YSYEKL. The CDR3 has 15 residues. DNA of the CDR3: TGCGCCAGCAGCCAAGATTGGGAGGGTTATCAGCCCCAGCATTTT. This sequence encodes CASSQDWEGYQPQHF.

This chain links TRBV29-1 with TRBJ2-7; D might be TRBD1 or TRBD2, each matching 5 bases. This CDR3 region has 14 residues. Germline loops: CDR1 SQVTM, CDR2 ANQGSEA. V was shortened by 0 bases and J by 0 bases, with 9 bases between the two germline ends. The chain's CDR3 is CSVEDGTGSYEQYF. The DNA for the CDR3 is TGCAGCGTTGAAGATGGGACCGGCTCCTACGAGCAGTACTTC.

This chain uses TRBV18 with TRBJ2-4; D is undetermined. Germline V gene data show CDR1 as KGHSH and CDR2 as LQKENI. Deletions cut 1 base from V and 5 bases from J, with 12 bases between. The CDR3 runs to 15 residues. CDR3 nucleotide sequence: TGTGCCAGCTCACCACGTCACACCGACCAAAACATTCAGTACTTC. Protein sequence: CASSPRHTDQNIQYF. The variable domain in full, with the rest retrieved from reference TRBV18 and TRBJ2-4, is NAGVMQNPRHLVRRRGQEARLRCSPMKGHSHVYWYRQLPEEGLKFMVYLQKENIIDESGMPKERFSAEFPKEGPSILRIQQVVRGDSAAYFCASSPRHTDQNIQYFGAGTRLSVL.

CDR3 bases: TGTGCCAGCAGCCCCTGGGGGGCGGGGAATGAGCAGTTCTTC. This sequence encodes CASSPWGAGNEQFF. This sequence joins TRBV11-3 and TRBJ2-1; perhaps D is TRBD1 or TRBD2 (6 bases each). CDR1 and CDR2 from the germline V gene are SGHNT and YENEEA. This CDR3 is 14 amino acids long. The V and J ends lost 5 bases and 7 bases respectively, with 15 bases between them.

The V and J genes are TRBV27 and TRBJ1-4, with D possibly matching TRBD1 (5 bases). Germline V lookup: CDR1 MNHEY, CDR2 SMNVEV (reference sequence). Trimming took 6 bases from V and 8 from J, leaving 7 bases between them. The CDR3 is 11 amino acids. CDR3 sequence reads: CASRGVEKLFF. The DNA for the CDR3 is TGTGCCAGCAGAGGGGTAGAAAAACTGTTTTTT. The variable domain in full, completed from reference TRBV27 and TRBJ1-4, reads EAQVTQNPRYLITVTGKKLTVTCSQNMNHEYMSWYRQDPGLGLRQIYYSMNVEVTDKGDVPEGYKVSRKEKRNFPLILESPSPNQTSLYFCASRGVEKLFFGSGTQLSVL.

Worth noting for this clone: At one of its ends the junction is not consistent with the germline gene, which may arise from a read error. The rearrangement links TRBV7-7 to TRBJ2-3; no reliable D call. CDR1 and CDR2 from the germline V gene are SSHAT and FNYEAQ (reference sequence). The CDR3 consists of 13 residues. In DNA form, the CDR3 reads TGTGCTAGCAGCCCAACGGAGTCAGATACGCAGTATTTT. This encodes CASSPTESDTQYF.

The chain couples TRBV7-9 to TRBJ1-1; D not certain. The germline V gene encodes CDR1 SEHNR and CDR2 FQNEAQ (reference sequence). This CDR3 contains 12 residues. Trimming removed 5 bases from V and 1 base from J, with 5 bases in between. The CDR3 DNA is TGTGCCAGCAGCCTTAAGAACACTGAAGCTTTCTTT. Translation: CASSLKNTEAFF.

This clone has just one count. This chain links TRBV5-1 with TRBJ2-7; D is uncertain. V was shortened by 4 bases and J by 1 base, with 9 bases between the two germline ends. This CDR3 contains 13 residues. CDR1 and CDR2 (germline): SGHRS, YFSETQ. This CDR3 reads CASSGTDSYEQYF. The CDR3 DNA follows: TGCGCCAGCAGCGGCACTGATTCCTACGAGCAGTACTTC.

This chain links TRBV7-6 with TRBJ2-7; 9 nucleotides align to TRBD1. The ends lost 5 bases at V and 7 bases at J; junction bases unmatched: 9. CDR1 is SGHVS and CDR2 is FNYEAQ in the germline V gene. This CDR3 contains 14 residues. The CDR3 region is CASSNTGGAGEQYF. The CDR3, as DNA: TGTGCCAGCAGCAATACAGGGGGCGCGGGAGAGCAGTACTTC.

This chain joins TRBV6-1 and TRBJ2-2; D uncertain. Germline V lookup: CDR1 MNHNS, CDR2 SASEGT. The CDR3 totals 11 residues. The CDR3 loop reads CTHGPPGELFF. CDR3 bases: TGTACACATGGCCCCCCCGGGGAGCTGTTTTTT.

The CDR3 sequence: CASSQVGTDTQYF. CDR3 nucleotide sequence: TGTGCCAGCAGCCAAGTGGGCACAGATACGCAGTATTTT. The rearrangement joins TRBV14 to TRBJ2-3; D is undetermined. V was cut by 1 base and J by 1 base, with 3 bases left in between. Looked up from germline, CDR1 is SGHDN and CDR2 is FVKESK. This CDR3 comprises 13 residues.

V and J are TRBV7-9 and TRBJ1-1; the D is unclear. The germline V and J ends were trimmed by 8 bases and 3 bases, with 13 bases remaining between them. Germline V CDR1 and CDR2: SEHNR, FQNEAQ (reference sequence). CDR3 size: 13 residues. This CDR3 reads CASFYQADTEAFF. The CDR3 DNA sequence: TGTGCCAGCTTTTACCAGGCGGACACTGAAGCTTTCTTT.